This TCR beta chain comes out of a study of immune evolution from preneoplasia to lung adenocarcinoma. Libraries were prepared by immunoSEQ multiplex PCR; TCRdb keeps only in-frame clonotypes and omits some of them. Among some 6,100 clones listed, 80% to 90% were seen once. The CDR3 runs 14 residues. Germline values: CDR1 SGDLS, CDR2 YYNGEE. The V segment lost 3 bases and the J segment 2 bases; nucleotides outside the gene matches: 4. Two lung cancer pathologists independently confirmed each histologic diagnosis. A remark on this clone: Its antigen is undetermined.

Study conclusions and caveats: From normal lung to invasive adenocarcinoma, top clone frequencies appeared to decrease.

The sample taken for sequencing was FFPE adjacent normal lung tissue. This sequence joins TRBV9 and TRBJ2-5; 7 nucleotides align to TRBD1. This clonotype was obtained from a donor aged 70 or over with lung adenocarcinoma. The CDR3 reads CASSAGQVQETQYF. The CDR3 DNA sequence: TGTGCCAGCAGCGCCGGACAGGTGCAAGAGACCCAGTACTTC. Complete variable domain (other parts from reference TRBV9 and TRBJ2-5): DSGVTQTPKHLITATGQRVTLRCSPRSGDLSVYWYQQSLDQGLQFLIQYYNGEERAKGNILERFSAQQFPDLHSELNLSSLELGDSALYFCASSAGQVQETQYFGPGTRLLVL.